A single T cell receptor beta chain is shown here with its context. The protocol was immunoSEQ multiplex PCR, while the TCRdb copy is restricted to in-frame clones and leaves out a portion. The sample yields around 100,000 clones, about 94% seen once. This record belongs to a study of technical replicates of blood from a handful of donors. Per the germline V gene, CDR1 is LNHDA and CDR2 is SQIVND (reference sequence). V lost 5 bases and J lost 8, with 10 bases in between. The CDR3 runs 12 residues. The rearrangement links TRBV19 to TRBJ1-5; tentatively, D is TRBD1 (6 bases). The sequence was obtained from a human donor in good health. Material: T cells isolated from PBMCs. CDR3 DNA sequence: TGTGCCAGTAGTGCAGGGGCGAAGCCCCAGCATTTT. Protein product: CASSAGAKPQHF. The complete variable domain, with remaining parts taken from reference TRBV19 and TRBJ1-5, reads DGGITQSPKYLFRKEGQNVTLSCEQNLNHDAMYWYRQDPGQGLRLIYYSQIVNDFQKGDIAEGYSVSREKKESFPLTVTSAQKNPTAFYLCASSAGAKPQHFGDGTRLSIL.